A single sample is the source of the 32 T cell receptor beta chains below, sequenced in a study of monozygotic twins with inflammatory bowel disease. TCRdb reworked the 5' RACE reads into one entry per CDR3 protein, no DNA. The clone table shows more than 350,000 distinct CDR3 sequences, with the ten largest holding roughly 2.3%. The specimen sequenced was blood. All receptors derive from a human donor with ulcerative colitis or Crohn's disease, or a healthy co-twin of an affected twin (not recorded which).

The rearrangement uses TRBV3-1 and TRBJ2-1; the TRBD1 assignment by TCRdb is unverifiable without DNA. This CDR3 comprises 16 residues. Germline V gives CDR1 LGHDT, CDR2 YNNKEL (reference sequence). CDR3 residues: CASSRLGQGSLDEQFF.

The chain uses TRBV12-3 or TRBV12-4 and TRBJ1-5. This CDR3 spans 13 amino acids. The CDR3 sequence: CASRGYSNQPQHF.

The chain combines TRBV9 with TRBJ2-3; without DNA, the TCRdb call of TRBD2 cannot be checked. CDR3 size: 15 residues. From germline, CDR1 is SGDLS and CDR2 YYNGEE. CDR3 sequence: CASSVASGRADTQYF.

The J gene is TRBJ2-1, the V gene TRBV12-3 or TRBV12-4; TCRdb returns TRBD2, unconfirmable since there is no DNA. The CDR3 consists of 14 residues. CDR3 in amino acids: CASRTGPDGNEQFF.

This chain joins TRBV5-1 and TRBJ2-5; the D gene TCRdb calls, TRBD2, cannot be checked with no DNA. Germline V lookup: CDR1 SGHRS, CDR2 YFSETQ. The CDR3 length is 17 residues. The CDR3 protein is CASSLPPTSGSQETQYF.

This chain connects TRBV5-1 to TRBJ2-1; checking the TCRdb D call of TRBD1 is not possible without DNA. The CDR3 is 12 residues long. Germline values: CDR1 SGHRS, CDR2 YFSETQ. The CDR3 is CASSPPSNEQFF.

The chain uses TRBV11-1 and TRBJ2-2; TCRdb's D call, TRBD2, is unchecked because there is no DNA. Germline V CDR1 and CDR2: SGHAT, FQDESV (reference sequence). This CDR3 has 18 amino acids. The CDR3 sequence: CASSLQLAGTANTGELFF. Together with reference TRBV11-1 and TRBJ2-2, the CDR3 gives the full variable domain: EAEVAQSPRYKITEKSQAVAFWCDPISGHATLYWYRQILGQGPELLVQFQDESVVDDSQLPKDRFSAERLKGVDSTLKIQPAELGDSAMYLCASSLQLAGTANTGELFFGEGSRLTVL.

The genes are TRBV28 and TRBJ1-1. This CDR3 spans 12 amino acids. The germline V gene encodes CDR1 MDHEN and CDR2 SYDVKM. CDR3 protein: CASSLYRAEAFF. Combining the CDR3 with reference TRBV28 and TRBJ1-1 gives the whole variable domain DVKVTQSSRYLVKRTGEKVFLECVQDMDHENMFWYRQDPGLGLRLIYFSYDVKMKEKGDIPEGYSVSREKKERFSLILESASTNQTSMYLCASSLYRAEAFFGQGTRLTVV.

V gene TRBV5-1 combines with J gene TRBJ2-3; no DNA is available, so the TRBD1 call from TCRdb remains unchecked. Germline V CDR1 and CDR2: SGHRS, YFSETQ. The CDR3 is 16 amino acids. CDR3 amino acids: CASSLALYLGAYTQYF. Together with reference TRBV5-1 and TRBJ2-3, the CDR3 gives the full variable domain: KAGVTQTPRYLIKTRGQQVTLSCSPISGHRSVSWYQQTPGQGLQFLFEYFSETQRNKGNFPGRFSGRQFSNSRSEMNVSTLELGDSALYLCASSLALYLGAYTQYFGPGTRLTVL.

The gene calls are TRBV12-3 or TRBV12-4 and TRBJ1-2; TCRdb lists TRBD1, though no DNA is available to test this call. This CDR3 has 15 residues. The CDR3 sequence is CASTSREPRFDGYTF.

The chain has TRBV5-1 and TRBJ1-2. The CDR3 runs to 13 residues. The germline V gene has CDR1 SGHRS and CDR2 YFSETQ. The CDR3 sequence: CASSLDLGYGYTF.

The chain joins TRBV6-2 or TRBV6-3 to TRBJ2-4. The CDR3 runs to 16 residues. Germline V gene lookup returns CDR1 MNHEY and CDR2 SVGEGT. The CDR3 here is CASSYPDTGAKNIQYF.

The chain uses TRBV5-1 and TRBJ1-2; lacking DNA, the TRBD1 call made by TCRdb goes unchecked. Germline V gene sequence: CDR1 SGHRS, CDR2 YFSETQ. This CDR3 is built from 15 residues. The CDR3 region is CASSSKGQGDYGYTF.

This chain uses TRBV20-1 with TRBJ2-1; the D gene TCRdb calls, TRBD2, cannot be checked with no DNA. Germline CDR1 reads DFQATT; CDR2 reads SNEGSKA (reference sequence). This CDR3 comprises 15 residues. The CDR3 sequence is CSAPHSGGPNSEQFF.

The V call is TRBV5-6, the J call TRBJ2-3; TCRdb names TRBD1, which stays unverified in the absence of DNA. CDR3 size: 15 residues. CDR1 is SGHDT and CDR2 is YYEEEE in the germline V gene. CDR3 residues: CASSRDREVTDTQYF.

The chain couples TRBV30 to TRBJ1-1; TCRdb reports TRBD1, a call that lacks DNA to check it against. Germline V gene sequence: CDR1 GTSNPN, CDR2 SVGIG (reference sequence). The CDR3 is 12 residues long. The CDR3 is CAWDRGPTEAFF. Looking up the rest from reference TRBV30 and TRBJ1-1 gives the full variable domain: SQTIHQWPATLVQPVGSPLSLECTVEGTSNPNLYWYRQAAGRGLQLLFYSVGIGQISSEVPQNLSASRPQDRQFILSSKKLLLSDSGFYLCAWDRGPTEAFFGQGTRLTVV.

V and J are TRBV3-1 and TRBJ2-2; absent DNA, TCRdb's TRBD2 call cannot be checked. The CDR3 extends over 17 amino acids. The germline V gene has CDR1 LGHDT and CDR2 YNNKEL (reference sequence). The CDR3 spells CASSPWGTSGGTGELFF.

This chain links TRBV4-1 with TRBJ2-6. Germline CDR1 and CDR2: MGHRA and YSYEKL. This CDR3 contains 15 residues. The CDR3 spells CASSQGATGANVLTF.

This chain connects TRBV7-2 to TRBJ1-5. This CDR3 spans 12 amino acids. CDR1 and CDR2 (germline): SGHTA, FQGNSA. CDR3 sequence: CASSELNQPQHF.

The chain is built from TRBV18 and TRBJ1-1. Germline values: CDR1 KGHSH, CDR2 LQKENI. CDR3 length: 15 amino acids. This CDR3 reads CASSPGERSSREAFF.

The rearrangement links TRBV29-1 to TRBJ2-7; TCRdb calls TRBD1, which cannot be checked without DNA. Germline V lookup: CDR1 SQVTM, CDR2 ANQGSEA. The CDR3 length is 12 residues. CDR3 protein: CSVERDTHEQYF.

The V call is TRBV7-2, the J call TRBJ2-5; the D call from TCRdb, TRBD1, cannot be confirmed without DNA. The CDR3 is 15 amino acids. Germline assignment: CDR1 SGHTA and CDR2 FQGNSA. CDR3 amino acids: CASSRNRQGTSTQYF.

The rearrangement uses TRBV11-2 and TRBJ1-6. Germline V gives CDR1 SGHAT, CDR2 FQNNGV. The CDR3 loop spans 16 amino acids. This CDR3 is CASSPVIGSYNSPLHF. Based on the CDR3 plus reference TRBV11-2 and TRBJ1-6, the full variable domain is EAGVAQSPRYKIIEKRQSVAFWCNPISGHATLYWYQQILGQGPKLLIQFQNNGVVDDSQLPKDRFSAERLKGVDSTLKIQPAKLEDSAVYLCASSPVIGSYNSPLHFGNGTRLTVT.

V usage is TRBV28 and J usage is TRBJ2-7; TCRdb indicates TRBD1, and absent DNA this call remains unverified. Germline V lookup: CDR1 MDHEN, CDR2 SYDVKM. CDR3 length: 17 amino acids. CDR3 sequence: CASSLSKLGQGFGEQYF.

This chain links TRBV29-1 with TRBJ2-1; TCRdb designates TRBD2, a call that cannot be tested without DNA. This CDR3 is 14 amino acids long. Per germline, CDR1 SQVTM and CDR2 ANQGSEA. The CDR3 region is CSVVGLVSKNEQFF.

The CDR3 loop reads CAWEKIGVLGSYTGELFF. This sequence joins TRBV30 and TRBJ2-2. The CDR3 consists of 18 residues. Per the germline V gene, CDR1 is GTSNPN and CDR2 is SVGIG (reference sequence).

The chain couples TRBV5-1 to TRBJ1-1. The CDR3 is made up of 14 amino acids. Germline CDR1 SGHRS, CDR2 YFSETQ. CDR3 in amino acids: CASSLIGEGTEAFF.

This chain connects TRBV4-3 to TRBJ2-1; with no DNA, the TCRdb D assignment of TRBD1 cannot be verified. The germline gives CDR1 LGHNA, CDR2 YSLEER. This CDR3 comprises 17 residues. CDR3 in amino acids: CASSQGPPGTIYNEQFF.

The V call is TRBV7-2, the J call TRBJ2-2; with no DNA, the TCRdb D assignment of TRBD2 cannot be verified. The V gene's germline CDR1 is SGHTA and CDR2 FQGNSA. This CDR3 contains 15 residues. The CDR3 reads CATTGLAANTGELFF. The complete variable domain, with remaining parts taken from reference TRBV7-2 and TRBJ2-2, reads GAGVSQSPSNKVTEKGKDVELRCDPISGHTALYWYRQSLGQGLEFLIYFQGNSAPDKSGLPSDRFSAERTGGSVSTLTIQRTQQEDSAVYLCATTGLAANTGELFFGEGSRLTVL.

The V gene is TRBV18, the J gene TRBJ1-5; the D gene TCRdb calls, TRBD1, cannot be checked with no DNA. The germline V gene has CDR1 KGHSH and CDR2 LQKENI. This CDR3 is built from 15 residues. CDR3 sequence reads: CASSAGQISNQPQHF.

The chain is built from TRBV20-1 and TRBJ1-4; there is no DNA to check the TCRdb D call of TRBD1. This CDR3 contains 12 residues. The V gene's germline CDR1 is DFQATT and CDR2 SNEGSKA (reference sequence). CDR3: CSWGSTNEKLFF.

This chain links TRBV18 with TRBJ2-1; TCRdb lists TRBD1, though no DNA is available to test this call. CDR1 and CDR2 (germline): KGHSH, LQKENI. CDR3 size: 17 residues. This CDR3 reads CASSPPRERTLYNEQFF.